One and the same sample provided the 23 T cell receptor beta chains below, sequenced in a study of technical replicates of blood from several donors (dated by TCRdb to the late 2010s). Receptor libraries were prepared by the immunoSEQ multiplex PCR assay. Imported from immuneACCESS, the table was reduced by TCRdb to in-frame sequences with V and J called. These copies leave out some clones; in studies compared against another copy, an unresolved V gene accounts for under half, and the cause of the remainder is not known. The sample table records tens of thousands of clones; almost 98% of these occur just once. Jointly, the top ten make up 0.15% to 0.2% of the sample. Sequencing was done on a sample of T cells isolated from PBMCs. These receptors were collected from a human donor in good health.

In its sample, this clone was seen once. The chain combines TRBV7-2 with TRBJ2-5, with TRBD2 identical over 13 bases. The CDR3 runs 18 residues. The germline V gene has CDR1 SGHTA and CDR2 FQGNSA. With 2 bases clipped from V and 4 bases from J, the junction kept 10 bases outside the gene matches. CDR3 DNA sequence: TGTGCCAGCAGCTTAAGCATGAGGACTAGCGGGAGTTCAGAGACCCAGTACTTC. Translated: CASSLSMRTSGSSETQYF.

This chain uses TRBV27 with TRBJ2-7; a possible D gene is TRBD2 (6 bases). This CDR3 has 17 residues. Germline V gene sequence: CDR1 MNHEY, CDR2 SMNVEV (reference sequence). Trimming cost V 5 bases and J 0 bases, with 20 bases left between them. Here the CDR3 DNA reads TGTGCCAGCAGTACCAAAATGCCGGGACTCAGCTCCTACGAGCAGTACTTC. Protein: CASSTKMPGLSSYEQYF.

The V call is TRBV5-4, the J call TRBJ2-7, with 7 bases identical to TRBD1. Germline-derived CDR1 and CDR2 are SGHNT and YYREEE (reference sequence). There are 15 residues in the CDR3. Losses at the gene ends were 4 bases for V and 6 bases for J; bases not matched to a gene: 13. The CDR3, as DNA: TGTGCCAGCAGCCCTTACAGGGGCATATCGGTCGAGCAGTACTTC. This encodes CASSPYRGISVEQYF. The whole variable domain, filled in from reference TRBV5-4 and TRBJ2-7, reads ETGVTQSPTHLIKTRGQQVTLRCSSQSGHNTVSWYQQALGQGPQFIFQYYREEENGRGNFPPRFSGLQFPNYSSELNVNALELDDSALYLCASSPYRGISVEQYFGPGTRLTVT.

The gene calls are TRBV30 and TRBJ1-6; D perhaps matches TRBD1 (5 bases). This CDR3 has 14 amino acids. Germline V gene sequence: CDR1 GTSNPN, CDR2 SVGIG (reference sequence). Between the trimmed V and J ends, which lost 6 bases and 6 bases, there was a span of 15 bases. CDR3 protein: CACPVTVVNSPLHF. The CDR3 DNA sequence: TGTGCCTGCCCTGTGACAGTCGTTAATTCACCCCTCCACTTT.

V and J are TRBV2 and TRBJ2-7, with D hard to call. Germline lookup yields CDR1 SNHLY and CDR2 FYNNEI. CDR3 length: 11 residues. With 7 bases removed from V and 2 bases from J, the gap between germline ends came to 6 bases. DNA for the CDR3: TGTGCCAGCACTCTTACCTACGAGCAGTACTTC. Amino acid sequence: CASTLTYEQYF. Variable domain in full (rest from reference TRBV2 and TRBJ2-7): EPEVTQTPSHQVTQMGQEVILRCVPISNHLYFYWYRQILGQKVEFLVSFYNNEISEKSEIFDDQFSVERPDGSNFTLKIRSTKLEDSAMYFCASTLTYEQYFGPGTRLTVT.

The chain carries TRBV4-2 and TRBJ1-5; TRBD1 aligns across 9 bases. The V gene end was trimmed by 1 base and the J gene end by 6 bases; junction bases not matched to a gene: 7. The V gene's germline CDR1 is LGHNA and CDR2 YNFKEQ. The CDR3 covers 16 residues. The CDR3: CASSQAVQGALQPQHF. The DNA for the CDR3 is TGTGCCAGCAGCCAAGCGGTACAGGGGGCCCTTCAGCCCCAGCATTTT.

This rearrangement joins TRBV5-4 to TRBJ2-3, with D unresolved. The CDR3 covers 12 residues. Trimming removed 0 bases at V and 4 bases at J, with 3 bases between. The germline V gene encodes CDR1 SGHNT and CDR2 YYREEE (reference sequence). Here the CDR3 reads CASSLVADTQYF. The CDR3 nucleotides are TGTGCCAGCAGCTTGGTAGCAGATACGCAGTATTTT.

The chain employs TRBV10-1 and TRBJ2-1; D uncertain. The CDR3 length is 13 residues. CDR1 and CDR2 from the germline V gene are WNHNN and SYGVQD (reference sequence). Deletions cut 4 bases from V and 6 bases from J, with 10 bases between. The CDR3 nucleotides read TGCGCCAGCAGTGTCGGCGGCTTCAATGAGCAGTTCTTC. Its translation is CASSVGGFNEQFF.

The V call is TRBV6-1, the J call TRBJ2-5; 8 positions match TRBD2. Germline assignment: CDR1 MNHNS and CDR2 SASEGT. V gave up 8 bases and J gave up 4 bases; unmatched junction bases: 12. This CDR3 contains 15 residues. Here the CDR3 reads CASLGLSGGPETQYF. The CDR3 DNA reads as TGTGCCAGCCTGGGGCTGTCGGGAGGGCCAGAGACCCAGTACTTC.

The rearrangement joins TRBV5-5 to TRBJ1-1; weak D call: TRBD1 (6 bases). The CDR3 is made up of 15 amino acids. Germline V gives CDR1 SGHKS, CDR2 YYEKEE (reference sequence). Trimming took 4 bases from V and 0 from J, leaving 13 bases between them. The CDR3 loop reads CASSSRGSVNTEAFF. The DNA for the CDR3 is TGTGCCAGCAGCAGCAGGGGTTCGGTGAACACTGAAGCTTTCTTT.

The chain carries TRBV5-1 and TRBJ1-5, with 11 bases that match TRBD1. CDR1 and CDR2 from the germline V gene are SGHRS and YFSETQ. The CDR3 is made up of 15 amino acids. Trimming removed 4 bases from V and 5 bases from J; junction bases left unmatched: 5. CDR3 bases: TGCGCCAGCAGCATAGGGACAGGGGGGGATCAGCCCCAGCATTTT. Amino acids: CASSIGTGGDQPQHF.

V and J are TRBV7-2 and TRBJ2-3; possibly TRBD2 for D (6 bases). The CDR3 is 14 amino acids. The V gene lost 4 bases and the J gene lost 4 bases, with 12 bases spanning the gap. Germline V lookup: CDR1 SGHTA, CDR2 FQGNSA. The CDR3 sequence: CASSSGLAADTQYF. In DNA form, the CDR3 reads TGTGCCAGCAGCTCGGGACTCGCCGCAGATACGCAGTATTTT.

J is TRBJ1-4 and V is TRBV6-5; possible D gene TRBD1, 6 bases. The CDR3 has 13 residues. The V and J ends lost 6 bases and 13 bases respectively, with 18 bases between them. Per the germline V gene, CDR1 is MNHEY and CDR2 is SVGAGI. The CDR3 sequence: CASSPQRTQGLFF. As DNA, the CDR3 is TGTGCCAGCAGCCCCCAGAGAACACAGGGACTGTTTTTT.

This chain links TRBV6-5 with TRBJ2-1; 9 positions agree with TRBD2. Germline loops: CDR1 MNHEY, CDR2 SVGAGI. There are 16 residues in the CDR3. After removal of 0 bases from V and 7 bases from J, the junction contained 7 bases not matched to a gene. CDR3 nucleotides: TGTGCCAGCAGTTACTCCTTAGGTAGCGGGAGAAATGAGCAGTTCTTC. The encoded protein is CASSYSLGSGRNEQFF.

The chain has TRBV6-1 and TRBJ1-3; TRBD1 agrees at 8 bases. Germline V gives CDR1 MNHNS, CDR2 SASEGT. J gave up 7 bases and V 6 bases, and 5 bases lay outside the gene matches. The CDR3 has 13 amino acids. CDR3 sequence reads: CASSGTGKNTIYF. CDR3 DNA sequence: TGTGCCAGCAGCGGGACAGGAAAGAACACCATATATTTT.

The chain is built from TRBV5-1 and TRBJ2-3; tentative D call: TRBD2 (5 bases). This CDR3 contains 15 residues. From germline, CDR1 is SGHRS and CDR2 YFSETQ. The ends were cut back, 5 bases at V and 3 bases at J, with 16 bases in the middle. The CDR3 reads CASRSTGLLTDTQYF. The CDR3 DNA reads as TGCGCCAGCAGGAGTACCGGACTCCTAACAGATACGCAGTATTTT. Full variable domain (rest looked up from reference TRBV5-1 and TRBJ2-3): KAGVTQTPRYLIKTRGQQVTLSCSPISGHRSVSWYQQTPGQGLQFLFEYFSETQRNKGNFPGRFSGRQFSNSRSEMNVSTLELGDSALYLCASRSTGLLTDTQYFGPGTRLTVL.

The V gene is TRBV7-3, the J gene TRBJ1-6; tentatively, D is TRBD1 (6 bases). Germline V gene lookup returns CDR1 SGHTA and CDR2 FQGTGA. The CDR3 runs to 13 residues. The V gene lost 2 bases and the J gene lost 7 bases, with 6 bases spanning the gap. CDR3 bases: TGTGCCAGCAGCTTACAGGGGAATTCACCCCTCCACTTT. Amino acid sequence: CASSLQGNSPLHF.

This sequence joins TRBV5-1 and TRBJ1-1, with D tentatively TRBD1 (5 bases). Germline V gene sequence: CDR1 SGHRS, CDR2 YFSETQ. The CDR3 is 13 amino acids. V was shortened by 0 bases and J by 8 bases, with 11 bases between the two germline ends. The CDR3 region has the DNA TGCGCCAGCAGCTTGGGACAGCGGGAGGAAGCTTTCTTT. Translated: CASSLGQREEAFF. The whole variable domain, filled in from reference TRBV5-1 and TRBJ1-1, reads KAGVTQTPRYLIKTRGQQVTLSCSPISGHRSVSWYQQTPGQGLQFLFEYFSETQRNKGNFPGRFSGRQFSNSRSEMNVSTLELGDSALYLCASSLGQREEAFFGQGTRLTVV.

The chain carries TRBV27 and TRBJ1-1; 8 positions match TRBD1. This CDR3 is 16 amino acids long. Germline trimming cut 6 bases from V and 1 base from J; bases unmatched to any gene: 10. Germline lookup yields CDR1 MNHEY and CDR2 SMNVEV (reference sequence). The CDR3 here is CASRPDGQGRNTEAFF. The CDR3 DNA follows: TGTGCCAGCAGACCCGATGGACAGGGTAGGAACACTGAAGCTTTCTTT.

The chain uses TRBV7-9 and TRBJ2-7, with unresolved D. Trimming shortened V by 4 bases and J by 0 bases, and 4 bases separated the two germline ends. The CDR3 spans 12 residues. Germline V gene sequence: CDR1 SEHNR, CDR2 FQNEAQ (reference sequence). This chain's CDR3 is CASSSRSYEQYF. The CDR3 DNA follows: TGTGCCAGCAGCTCTCGCTCCTACGAGCAGTACTTC. The full variable domain, its missing parts supplied by reference TRBV7-9 and TRBJ2-7, is DTGVSQNPRHKITKRGQNVTFRCDPISEHNRLYWYRQTLGQGPEFLTYFQNEAQLEKSRLLSDRFSAERPKGSFSTLEIQRTEQGDSAMYLCASSSRSYEQYFGPGTRLTVT.

This chain uses TRBV9 with TRBJ2-3, with 10 bases identical to TRBD1. Germline CDR1 reads SGDLS; CDR2 reads YYNGEE. Losses at the gene ends were 2 bases for V and 1 base for J; bases not matched to a gene: 13. This CDR3 has 19 residues. The CDR3 sequence: CASSVTAYPGTGGTDTQYF. The CDR3 nucleotides read TGTGCCAGCAGCGTGACAGCATACCCTGGGACAGGGGGCACAGATACGCAGTATTTT.

This chain connects TRBV28 to TRBJ2-1; 9 bases line up with TRBD2. CDR3 length: 16 amino acids. With V trimmed by 4 bases and J by 9 bases, 13 bases remained unmatched. The germline V gene has CDR1 MDHEN and CDR2 SYDVKM. This CDR3 is CASSSPWGVAGVEQFF. DNA of the CDR3: TGTGCCAGCAGTTCCCCCTGGGGGGTAGCGGGAGTTGAGCAGTTCTTC.

The V and J genes are TRBV11-2 and TRBJ2-3, with 8 bases lining up with TRBD2. The CDR3 is 13 residues long. Germline V lookup: CDR1 SGHAT, CDR2 FQNNGV. V lost 1 base and J lost 7; bases outside the gene matches: 1. In DNA, the CDR3 is TGTGCCAGCAGCTTAGGGACTAGCAATACGCAGTATTTT. Its protein product is CASSLGTSNTQYF.